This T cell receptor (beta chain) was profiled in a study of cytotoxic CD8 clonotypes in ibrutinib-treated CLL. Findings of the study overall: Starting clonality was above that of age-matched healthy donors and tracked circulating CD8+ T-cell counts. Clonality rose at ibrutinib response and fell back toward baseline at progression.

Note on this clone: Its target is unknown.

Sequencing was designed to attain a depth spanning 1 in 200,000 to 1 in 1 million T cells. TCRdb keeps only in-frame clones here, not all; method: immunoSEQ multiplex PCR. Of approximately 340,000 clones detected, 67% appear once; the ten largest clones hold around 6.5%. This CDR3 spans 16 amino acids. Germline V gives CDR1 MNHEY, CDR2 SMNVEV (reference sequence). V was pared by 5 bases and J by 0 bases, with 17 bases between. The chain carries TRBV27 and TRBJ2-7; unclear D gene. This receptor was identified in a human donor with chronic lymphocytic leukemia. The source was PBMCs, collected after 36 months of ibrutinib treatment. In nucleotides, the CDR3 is TGTGCCAGCAGTCCCATAAGGCCCCCCAGCTCCTACGAGCAGTACTTC. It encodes CASSPIRPPSSYEQYF.